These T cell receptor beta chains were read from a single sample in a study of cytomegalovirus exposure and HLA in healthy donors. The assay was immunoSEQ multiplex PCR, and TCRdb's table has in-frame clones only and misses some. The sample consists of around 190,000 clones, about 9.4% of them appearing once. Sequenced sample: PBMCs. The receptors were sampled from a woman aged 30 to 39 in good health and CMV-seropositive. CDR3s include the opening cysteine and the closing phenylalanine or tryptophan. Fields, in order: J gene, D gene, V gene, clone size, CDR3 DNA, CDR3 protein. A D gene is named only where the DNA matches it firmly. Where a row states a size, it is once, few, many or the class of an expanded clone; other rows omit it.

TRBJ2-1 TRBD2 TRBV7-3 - TGTGCCAGCAGCCCAGTGAGCGGGGTCTCCTACAATGAGCAGTTCTTC CASSPVSGVSYNEQFF
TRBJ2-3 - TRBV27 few TGTGCCAGCAGTCCCCTCACGTGGATCGGGAATGATACGCAGTATTTT CASSPLTWIGNDTQYF
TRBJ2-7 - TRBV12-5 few TGTGCTAGTTCCGACAGCCTGTACTACGAGCAGTACTTC CASSDSLYYEQYF
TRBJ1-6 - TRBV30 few TGTGCCTGGAGTGACCCCAGGTTTAATTCACCCCTCCACTTT CAWSDPRFNSPLHF
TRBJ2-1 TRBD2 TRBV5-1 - TGCGCCAGCAGCTTGGCGGCGGGAGCAGAATATGAGCAGTTCTTC CASSLAAGAEYEQFF
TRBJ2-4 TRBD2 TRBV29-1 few TGCAGCGTTGTCCCTAGCGGGGAAAACATTCAGTACTTC CSVVPSGENIQYF
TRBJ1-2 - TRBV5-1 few TGCGCCAGCAGCTTGGCCAATAACTATGGCTACACCTTC CASSLANNYGYTF
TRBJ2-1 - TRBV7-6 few TGTGCCAGCAGCCTCGGGGGTTCCTACAATGAGCAGTTCTTC CASSLGGSYNEQFF
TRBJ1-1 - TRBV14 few TGTGCCAGCAGAGGACAGATGAACACTGAAGCTTTCTTT CASRGQMNTEAFF
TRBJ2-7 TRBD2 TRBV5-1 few TGCGCCAGCAGCTTGGCGGGGACTAGCGGGAGCTCCTACGAGCAGTACTTC CASSLAGTSGSSYEQYF
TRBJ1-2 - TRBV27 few TGTGCCAGCAGTTTCCAACCCCAGGGTGGCTACACCTTC CASSFQPQGGYTF
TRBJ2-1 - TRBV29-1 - TGCAGCGTTGAAGAAGGGGGGGGAGGGCACAATGAGCAGTTCTTC CSVEEGGGGHNEQFF
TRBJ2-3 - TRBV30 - TGTGCCTGGAGTGCTAGTCGGATGGCAGATACGCAGTATTTT CAWSASRMADTQYF
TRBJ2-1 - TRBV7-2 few TGTGCCAGCAGCCCCGGGTGGAATGAGCAGTTCTTC CASSPGWNEQFF
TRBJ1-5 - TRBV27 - TGTGCCAGCAGTCTATTCAGGGGTCAGCCCCAGCATTTT CASSLFRGQPQHF
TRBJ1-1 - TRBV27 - TGTGCCAGCTGGGGACTTTATACCAACACTGAAGCTTTCTTT CASWGLYTNTEAFF
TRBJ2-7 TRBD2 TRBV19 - TGTGCCAGTAGTATTTGGAGCGGGAGCTCCTACGAGCAGTACTTC CASSIWSGSSYEQYF
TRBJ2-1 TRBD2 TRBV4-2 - TGTGCCAGCAGCCAAGAGAGTGGACTAGCGGCCAATGAGCAGTTCTTC CASSQESGLAANEQFF
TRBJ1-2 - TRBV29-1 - TGCAGCGCCACCATCGGCAGCGGGTATGGCTACACCTTC CSATIGSGYGYTF
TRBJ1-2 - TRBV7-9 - TGTGCCAGCAGCTTAGCGATGGCAGGGGATAGTGGCTACACCTTC CASSLAMAGDSGYTF
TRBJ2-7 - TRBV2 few TGTGCCAGCCAAAGGACAGGAGGGTACGAGCAGTACTTC CASQRTGGYEQYF
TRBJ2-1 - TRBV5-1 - TGCGCCAGCAGCTTACAGGGTTCTGGCAATGAGCAGTTCTTC CASSLQGSGNEQFF
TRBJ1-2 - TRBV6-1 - TGTGCCAGCAGTGAAGGAATGACAGTAGCTAACTATGGCTACACCTTC CASSEGMTVANYGYTF
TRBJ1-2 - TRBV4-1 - TGCGCCAGCAGCACAGGCCAGCTAGTTTATGGCTACACCTTC CASSTGQLVYGYTF
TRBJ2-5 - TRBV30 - TGTGCCTGGAGTCCGACAGTGACTGGAACCCAGTACTTC CAWSPTVTGTQYF
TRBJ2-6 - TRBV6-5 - TGTGCCACCACAGGGCAAGGGGCCAACGTCCTGACTTTC CATTGQGANVLTF
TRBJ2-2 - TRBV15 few TGTGCCACCAGCAGAGTGGGCTTGGGGCCCGGGGAGCTGTTTTTT CATSRVGLGPGELFF
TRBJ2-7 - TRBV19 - TGTGCCAGTAGTACGGGGAGGGGGTACGAGCAGTACTTC CASSTGRGYEQYF
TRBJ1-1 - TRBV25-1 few TGTGCCAGCAGTGAATGGGGGGATCTGGGCACTGAAGCTTTCTTT CASSEWGDLGTEAFF
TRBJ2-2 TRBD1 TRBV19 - TGTGCCAGTAGTAGAGACAGGGGCCGCAACACCGGGGAGCTGTTTTTT CASSRDRGRNTGELFF
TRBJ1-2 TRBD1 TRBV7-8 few TGTGCCAGCAGCGCGGGGACAGGGGCTGACTCCTACACCTTC CASSAGTGADSYTF
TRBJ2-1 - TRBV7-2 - TGTGCCAGCAGCATCGACGGACAAGCAGCTTACAATGAGCAGTTCTTC CASSIDGQAAYNEQFF
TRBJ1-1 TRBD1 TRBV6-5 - TGTGCCAGCAGCCACACCGGGACAGGGGAGAGTGAAGCTTTCTTT CASSHTGTGESEAFF
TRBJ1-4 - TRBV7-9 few TGTGCCAGCAGCTTATCCCGGCCTCCTATAGGGGGAAAACTGTTTTTT CASSLSRPPIGGKLFF
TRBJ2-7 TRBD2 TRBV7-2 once TGTGCCAGCAGCTCAGCCGGGACTAGCGGATACGAGCAGTACTTC CASSSAGTSGYEQYF
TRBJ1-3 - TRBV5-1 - - CASSFWPRTGAGNTIYF
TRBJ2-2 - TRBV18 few TGTGCCAGCTCACCCTACGGGGGGCAGGACACCGGGGAGCTGTTTTTT CASSPYGGQDTGELFF
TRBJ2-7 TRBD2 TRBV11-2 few TGTGCCAGCAGCTTGGCGGTAGCGGGAGGTTCCTACGAGCAGTACTTC CASSLAVAGGSYEQYF
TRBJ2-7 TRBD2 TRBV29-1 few TGCAGCGTAATTAGCGGGAGAGTCTACTCCTACGAGCAGTACTTC CSVISGRVYSYEQYF
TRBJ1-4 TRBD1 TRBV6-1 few TGTGCCAGCTTGGGACAGGGGCGTGAAAAACTGTTTTTT CASLGQGREKLFF
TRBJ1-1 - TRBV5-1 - TGCGCCAGCAGCTTGGTTCCAGGGGCCGGCACTGAAGCTTTCTTT CASSLVPGAGTEAFF
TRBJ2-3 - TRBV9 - TGTGCCAGCAGCGTATCAGCGGGTAGCACAGATACGCAGTATTTT CASSVSAGSTDTQYF